This T cell receptor beta chain was sequenced for a study of type 1 and type 2 diabetes patients (dated by TCRdb to the mid-2010s). Regarding the study in general: Recruited in China, the cohort was made up of about ten type 1 diabetes patients, a few type 2 diabetes patients and about 6 nondiabetic controls. Across the study, CD4+ and CD8+ T cells were positively selected from PBMCs using CD4 or CD8 MicroBeads on MACS columns. The whole study generated approximately 20 million paired-end reads. The study profiled TCRbeta repertoires by high-throughput sequencing to compare type 1 diabetes, type 2 diabetes and nondiabetic individuals. Type 2 diabetes patients were used as a disease comparison group for the type 1 diabetes patients. Similar V gene usage was observed when approximately 19-cycle and roughly 25-cycle amplification were compared, suggesting similar primer efficiencies and random PCR bias. The TCRbeta libraries underwent paired-end sequencing on Illumina HiSeq 2000 or MiSeq instruments.

The study at large found these results: Type 2 diabetes repertoires showed high diversity, significantly greater than type 1 diabetes repertoires in both CD4+ and CD8+ T cells. Highly correlated V and J gene usage patterns were observed for type 2 diabetes and control samples, with an average of approximately 0.97 between samples. Age and gender were not matched between study groups, possibly biasing interpretation. Type 2 diabetes patients had few highly-expanded CD4+ clones, median one, accounting for a median approximately 3.8% of reads. Because only a limited number of T2D and control samples were sequenced, some T1D-only HECs might also appear in more T2D or control samples.

Cut back by 5 bases and 1 base, the V and J ends lie 15 bases apart. Looking up the germline V gene (reference sequence) yields CDR1 LNHDA and CDR2 SQIVND. Its CDR3 holds 16 amino acids, cysteine through phenylalanine. The read is trimmed to its CDR3 DNA, 48 bases read in frame from base 1. Every diabetic patient fulfilled standard classification criteria for type 1 or type 2 diabetes, and glucose and C-peptide were evaluated using WHO-recommended methods. Donors with other autoimmune diseases or infections within the previous four weeks were excluded from participation. From each participant, 9.5 to 10 milliliters of peripheral blood were collected. LymphoPrep density separation was used to isolate PBMCs. TCRdb records Illumina MiSeq as the sequencer. Genomic DNA from sorted T cell subsets served as template for TCRbeta CDR3 amplification. Multiplex PCR with 30 forward and 13 reverse primers amplified the TCRbeta CDR3 region. AMPure XP beads were used to purify the PCR products, after which a second roughly 26-cycle PCR added indices and adaptors. Before sequencing, the libraries were purified from gel with the QIAquick Gel Extraction Kit. For the original study's pipeline: Paired-end reads were merged using FLASH and were aligned with IgBLAST to IMGT V, D and J germline references. Reads with less than 70% alignment identity to germline references were removed, leaving roughly 12,000,000 reads across the study. CDR3 boundaries, reading frame and productivity were assigned following IMGT definitions. Highly-expanded clones were defined as clones at or above 1% of reads, and diversity was measured by normalized Shannon entropy. Unpaired two-tailed t-tests were used to test for differences in Shannon entropy between groups. TCRdb ran its own pipeline on the public reads, namely fastp trimming at Q25 and MiXCR clone calling, and kept in-frame beta chains. Rows with a matching CDR3 protein are joined into one entry that keeps the most common DNA and genes. The V and J calls here are based on TCRdb, not the publication. This sample has about 290,000 distinct CDR3 sequences in its table, and approximately 45% of those were observed once. Roughly an eighth of the sample comes from the top ten.

This clonotype was found a few times. Its antigen is unknown. Base qualities were left out, and no much larger clone turns up one base away. What was sequenced was peripheral blood mononuclear cells (PBMCs). In this chain, TRBV19 is recombined with TRBJ1-5; 5 matching bases give a weak D call of TRBD1. The TCR comes from a man aged 18 to 35 with type 2 diabetes. Here the CDR3 is given as CASSGKIKGSNQPQHF. The base sequence is TGTGCCAGTAGTGGCAAGATCAAGGGGAGCAATCAGCCCCAGCATTTT.